Sequencing of this T cell receptor (beta chain) was carried out in a study of cytomegalovirus exposure and HLA in healthy donors. Turning to the study itself: The approximately 120 validation repertoires and the roughly 670 first-cohort repertoires shared a platform, a later analysis reported. General study points: Investigators reported 164 TCR beta chains as tied to cytomegalovirus.

The CDR3 has 15 amino acids. Trimming took 2 bases from V and 4 from J, leaving 15 bases between them. CDR1 and CDR2 from the germline V gene are MNHEY and SMNVEV (reference sequence). Here immunoSEQ multiplex PCR was the method, and the copy in TCRdb shows in-frame clones only, minus some. The table shows roughly 240,000 clones, with around nine tenths occurring only once. Concerning this clone: Its antigen is still unknown.

This clonotype was obtained from a man aged 18-30 years in good health and CMV-seronegative. V is TRBV27 and J is TRBJ2-7; TRBD1 is a possible D gene (6 bases). The sequencing sample was made of PBMCs. CDR3 region: CASSLEGRGGYEQYF. Written as DNA, the CDR3 is TGTGCCAGCAGTTTAGAGGGCAGGGGTGGATACGAGCAGTACTTC.